Listed here are 29 T cell receptor beta chains from one sample, sequenced in a study of response to subunit inactivated influenza vaccine. TCRdb re-analysed the RT-PCR reads in MiXCR, keeping a single row per CDR3 protein. The sample holds hundreds of thousands of distinct CDR3 sequences, around 16% seen once. The source was PBMCs from blood, collected roughly 12 days after vaccination. Receptor source: a man aged 45 to 65 who received an inactivated influenza vaccine.

This clonotype was seen a handful of times. V gene TRBV10-2 combines with J gene TRBJ2-7; 9 bases agree with TRBD2. CDR1 and CDR2 from the germline V gene are WSHSY and SAAADI. The CDR3 consists of 14 residues. With 6 bases clipped from V and 2 bases from J, the junction kept 5 bases outside the gene matches. CDR3 DNA sequence: TGCGCCAGCAGATTAGCGGGAGAGGCCTACGAGCAGTACTTC. This encodes CASRLAGEAYEQYF.

In its sample, this clonotype was seen many times. This rearrangement joins TRBV7-8 to TRBJ2-1; 9 bases line up with TRBD2. CDR1 and CDR2 from the germline V gene are SGHVS and FQNEAQ. V dropped 3 bases and J dropped 4; count of bases not matched to a gene: 4. The CDR3 consists of 15 residues. The CDR3 sequence: CASSLRLAEYNEQFF. In nucleotides, the CDR3 is TGTGCCAGCAGCTTGCGACTAGCGGAGTACAATGAGCAGTTCTTC.

The genes are TRBV6-2 or TRBV6-3 and TRBJ2-3; tentative D call: TRBD1 (6 bases). V was pared by 5 bases and J by 2 bases, with 14 bases between. This CDR3 has 15 residues. Per the germline V gene, CDR1 is MNHEY and CDR2 is SVGEGT. In DNA, the CDR3 is TGTGCCAGCAGTAACTGGGGGCTCAACACAGATACGCAGTATTTT. This codes for CASSNWGLNTDTQYF.

This clonotype has more than one count but fewer than ten. The genes are TRBV20-1 and TRBJ1-5; tentatively, D is TRBD1 (6 bases). In germline, CDR1 is DFQATT, CDR2 SNEGSKA (reference sequence). This CDR3 contains 15 residues. V lost 5 bases to trimming and J lost 5 bases, with 19 bases between them. The CDR3 region is CSAPRGVGAYQPQHF. Written as DNA, the CDR3 is TGCAGTGCTCCCAGGGGAGTAGGAGCTTATCAGCCCCAGCATTTT.

This clonotype appeared a few times. V is TRBV10-3 and J is TRBJ2-7; D is possibly TRBD2 (5 bases). The CDR3 is 13 residues long. Deletions cut 5 bases from V and 5 bases from J, with 13 bases between. Germline values: CDR1 ENHRY, CDR2 SYGVKD. The CDR3 DNA sequence: TGTGCCATCAGTCGGACTGGAATCGACGAGCAGTACTTC. This sequence encodes CAISRTGIDEQYF.

This clonotype was recorded a few times. The V and J genes are TRBV10-3 and TRBJ2-4; 7 nucleotides agree with TRBD2. The length of the CDR3 is 17 residues. Per germline, CDR1 ENHRY and CDR2 SYGVKD. The V segment lost 0 bases and the J segment 0 bases; nucleotides outside the gene matches: 5. The CDR3 sequence is CAISESFSGLAKNIQYF. As DNA, the CDR3 is TGTGCCATCAGTGAGTCGTTTAGCGGGCTAGCCAAAAACATTCAGTACTTC.

The CDR3 nucleotides are TGTGCCAGCAGCACCCGCCAGGGAGGCAATCAGCCCCAGCATTTT. As protein: CASSTRQGGNQPQHF. The rearrangement uses TRBV5-5 and TRBJ1-5; D perhaps matches TRBD1 (5 bases). Trimming pared 4 bases from V and 2 bases from J, leaving 13 bases between. CDR1 is SGHKS and CDR2 is YYEKEE in the germline V gene (reference sequence). The CDR3 length is 15 residues.

This clonotype was seen a few times. The genes are TRBV29-1 and TRBJ2-1, with 7 bases identical to TRBD2. The V segment lost 6 bases and the J segment 9 bases; nucleotides outside the gene matches: 8. This CDR3 is 12 amino acids long. Looked up from germline, CDR1 is SQVTM and CDR2 is ANQGSEA. CDR3 sequence: CSVGAGSAEQFF. The CDR3, as DNA: TGCAGCGTGGGAGCGGGATCGGCTGAGCAGTTCTTC.

V and J are TRBV29-1 and TRBJ1-1, with 9 nucleotides matching TRBD1. The CDR3 runs to 13 residues. Trimming removed 7 bases from V and 4 bases from J; junction bases left unmatched: 7. Germline CDR1 reads SQVTM; CDR2 reads ANQGSEA. The CDR3 spells CSAWTGVGTEAFF. For the CDR3, the DNA is TGCAGCGCCTGGACAGGGGTGGGCACTGAAGCTTTCTTT.

The chain has TRBV6-6 and TRBJ1-3, with D unclear. The V gene's germline CDR1 is MNHNY and CDR2 SVGAGI (reference sequence). The CDR3 runs 11 residues. V lost 7 bases and J lost 7, with 8 bases in between. CDR3: CASTHGNTIYF. CDR3 sequence (DNA): TGTGCCAGCACCCATGGTAACACCATATATTTT.

This clonotype was seen a handful of times. The gene calls are TRBV14 and TRBJ2-2; tentatively, D is TRBD1 (5 bases). This CDR3 region has 14 residues. Germline values: CDR1 SGHDN, CDR2 FVKESK. V was trimmed by 2 bases and J by 6 bases, leaving 10 bases between them. CDR3 amino acids: CASSQRQLSGELFF. The CDR3 DNA reads TGTGCCAGCAGCCAAAGACAGCTCTCCGGGGAGCTGTTTTTT.

This clonotype appeared a few times. The rearrangement uses TRBV3-1 and TRBJ2-6, with a possible D match to TRBD1 (6 bases). V was clipped by 4 bases and J by 2 bases, with 15 bases between them. Germline values: CDR1 LGHDT, CDR2 YNNKEL (reference sequence). The CDR3 totals 17 residues. The DNA of the CDR3 is TGTGCCAGCAGCCTAACTTATACAGGGACTGGGGCCAACGTCCTGACTTTC. This codes for CASSLTYTGTGANVLTF.

The chain combines TRBV6-1 with TRBJ2-7, with D possibly matching TRBD2 (5 bases). V lost 5 bases, J lost 3 bases, and 14 bases lay in between. Germline V gene sequence: CDR1 MNHNS, CDR2 SASEGT. This CDR3 spans 14 amino acids. CDR3 loop: CASSRSPRVYEQYF. The DNA for the CDR3 is TGTGCCAGCAGTAGAAGTCCGCGGGTCTACGAGCAGTACTTC.

This clonotype was counted many times. V is TRBV12-3 or TRBV12-4 and J is TRBJ1-5; D is ambiguous. The CDR3 is 15 residues long. Trimming took off 1 base at V and 7 bases at J, with 14 bases between the two ends. CDR3 region: CASSLEASWAQPQHF. CDR3 coding DNA: TGTGCCAGCAGTTTAGAGGCTTCGTGGGCCCAGCCCCAGCATTTT.

The rearrangement uses TRBV24-1 and TRBJ2-3, with 9 nucleotides matching TRBD1. CDR1 is KGHDR, CDR2 SFDVKD, per germline. With 3 bases clipped from V and 5 bases from J, the junction kept 11 bases outside the gene matches. This CDR3 has 17 residues. The CDR3 here is CATSDGIQGAFEDTQYF. The CDR3 DNA is TGTGCCACCAGTGATGGGATACAGGGGGCTTTTGAAGATACGCAGTATTTT.

The table lists this clonotype with many counts. The rearrangement links TRBV20-1 to TRBJ1-2; D remains ambiguous. Trimming pared 4 bases from V and 2 bases from J, leaving 8 bases between. CDR3 size: 12 residues. Germline CDR1 DFQATT, CDR2 SNEGSKA (reference sequence). CDR3 sequence: CSAKAGNYGYTF. In DNA, the CDR3 is TGCAGTGCTAAAGCCGGCAACTATGGCTACACCTTC.

J is TRBJ2-5 and V is TRBV20-1; the D is unclear. V was clipped by 5 bases and J by 5 bases, with 12 bases between them. This CDR3 region has 12 residues. Germline loops: CDR1 DFQATT, CDR2 SNEGSKA (reference sequence). DNA for the CDR3: TGCAGTGCTCCGACCCTGGGGGAGACCCAGTACTTC. Its protein is CSAPTLGETQYF.

This clonotype has only a few counts. The rearrangement links TRBV6-1 to TRBJ2-2; TRBD2 might be the D (6 bases). Trimming pared 7 bases from V and 7 bases from J, leaving 22 bases between. This CDR3 spans 16 amino acids. CDR1 and CDR2 from the germline V gene are MNHNS and SASEGT. Here the CDR3 DNA reads TGTGCCAGCATCCCAAATTACGCGGGAAGCGGCGGGGAGCTGTTTTTT. Residues: CASIPNYAGSGGELFF.

The sample holds many counts of this clonotype. The chain employs TRBV20-1 and TRBJ2-1; the D is unclear. The V gene's germline CDR1 is DFQATT and CDR2 SNEGSKA (reference sequence). The CDR3 is 10 amino acids. Trimming removed 5 bases from V and 11 bases from J, with 10 bases in between. CDR3 amino acids: CSAGKAKQFF. The DNA for the CDR3 is TGCAGTGCTGGAAAGGCGAAGCAGTTCTTC.

The chain uses TRBV4-2 and TRBJ2-3; D perhaps matches TRBD1 (6 bases). Germline loops: CDR1 LGHNA, CDR2 YNFKEQ. The CDR3 runs 13 residues. V lost 2 bases, J lost 4 bases, and 7 bases lay in between. The CDR3 spells CASSQRTADTQYF. The CDR3 DNA follows: TGTGCCAGCAGCCAAAGGACAGCAGATACGCAGTATTTT.

The chain employs TRBV12-3 or TRBV12-4 and TRBJ1-1, with TRBD1 as a possible D gene (5 bases). V was shortened by 3 bases and J by 6 bases, with 11 bases between the two germline ends. This CDR3 spans 13 amino acids. The CDR3, as DNA: TGTGCCAGCAGTTTCGTTGCAGGGCCTGAAGCTTTCTTT. Its protein product is CASSFVAGPEAFF.

The sample holds a few counts of this clonotype. V is TRBV24-1 and J is TRBJ2-1; the D is unclear. Germline V gene sequence: CDR1 KGHDR, CDR2 SFDVKD. Deletions cut 3 bases from V and 9 bases from J, with 14 bases between. There are 14 residues in the CDR3. Written as DNA, the CDR3 is TGTGCCACCAGTGATACTGGCCCATTAGGTGAGCAGTTCTTC. It is translated as CATSDTGPLGEQFF.

The genes are TRBV20-1 and TRBJ1-2; D unclear. Germline V gives CDR1 DFQATT, CDR2 SNEGSKA (reference sequence). The V end was cut by 6 bases, the J end by 6 bases, with 20 bases between. This CDR3 has 14 amino acids. CDR3 in DNA: TGCAGTGCAAAAGCAGTACTTAAATGGGATGGCTACACCTTC. Translated, it gives CSAKAVLKWDGYTF.

This chain's CDR3 is CASSYSGGRGFGPEAFF. In DNA, the CDR3 is TGTGCCAGCAGTTACTCTGGGGGGCGCGGGTTTGGACCTGAAGCTTTCTTT. The rearrangement joins TRBV6-5 to TRBJ1-1, with D perhaps matching TRBD1 (6 bases). CDR1 and CDR2 from the germline V gene are MNHEY and SVGAGI. Trimming took off 0 bases at V and 6 bases at J, with 20 bases between the two ends. The CDR3 has 17 residues.

The chain joins TRBV20-1 to TRBJ2-7; D may be TRBD1 (6 bases). Trimming took 6 bases from V and 2 from J, leaving 11 bases between them. The CDR3 is 12 amino acids. CDR1 is DFQATT, CDR2 SNEGSKA, per germline (reference sequence). CDR3 in amino acids: CSAWTAPYEQYF. The DNA of the CDR3 is TGCAGTGCCTGGACAGCGCCCTACGAGCAGTACTTC.

This clonotype came up a few times. The V and J genes are TRBV4-3 and TRBJ2-4, with 11 bases fitting TRBD1. J gave up 5 bases and V 1 base, and 7 bases lay outside the gene matches. CDR3 length equals 17 residues. Per germline, CDR1 LGHNA and CDR2 YSLEER. CDR3 coding DNA: TGCGCCAGCAGCCAAGCTCCGGACAGGGGGCTCCAAAACATTCAGTACTTC. Residues: CASSQAPDRGLQNIQYF.

The chain has TRBV10-3 and TRBJ2-7; either TRBD1 or TRBD2 may fit D (5 bases each). Trimming removed 8 bases from V and 0 bases from J, with 14 bases in between. The CDR3 consists of 14 residues. CDR1 and CDR2 (germline): ENHRY, SYGVKD. As DNA, the CDR3 is TGTGCCATCCGGGACGGGCGCAGCTCCTACGAGCAGTACTTC. It encodes CAIRDGRSSYEQYF.

The chain uses TRBV5-1 and TRBJ2-5; maybe TRBD2 (5 bases). V was pared by 1 base and J by 0 bases, with 13 bases between. The germline CDR1 and CDR2 sequences are SGHRS and YFSETQ. The CDR3 covers 16 residues. The DNA for the CDR3 is TGCGCCAGCAGCTTGTATGGTCCGGGGAACCAAGAGACCCAGTACTTC. Translating it yields CASSLYGPGNQETQYF.

V and J are TRBV5-6 and TRBJ2-2, with D possibly being TRBD2 (5 bases). In germline, CDR1 is SGHDT, CDR2 YYEEEE. The CDR3 length is 14 residues. The ends were cut back, 2 bases at V and 4 bases at J, with 9 bases in the middle. In DNA, the CDR3 is TGTGCCAGCAGCTTCGGGGTTACCACCGGGGAGCTGTTTTTT. Amino acid sequence: CASSFGVTTGELFF.